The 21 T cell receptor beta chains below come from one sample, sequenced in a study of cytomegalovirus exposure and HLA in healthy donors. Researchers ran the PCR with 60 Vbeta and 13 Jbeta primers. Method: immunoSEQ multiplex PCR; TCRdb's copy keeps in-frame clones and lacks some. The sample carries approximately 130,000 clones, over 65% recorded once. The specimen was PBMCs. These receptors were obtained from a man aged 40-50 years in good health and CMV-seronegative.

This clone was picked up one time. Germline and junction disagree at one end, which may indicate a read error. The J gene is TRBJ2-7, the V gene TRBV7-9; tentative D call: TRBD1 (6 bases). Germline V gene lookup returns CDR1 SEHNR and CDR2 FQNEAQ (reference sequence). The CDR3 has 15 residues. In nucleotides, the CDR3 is TGTTCCAGCAGCTTAGGAAGGGGGAGAAACTACGAGCAGTACTTC. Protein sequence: CSSSLGRGRNYEQYF.

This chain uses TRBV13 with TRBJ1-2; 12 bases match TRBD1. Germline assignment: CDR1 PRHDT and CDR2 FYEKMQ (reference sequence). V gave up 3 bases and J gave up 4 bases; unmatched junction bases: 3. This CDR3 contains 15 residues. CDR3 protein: CASSFWDRGLYGYTF. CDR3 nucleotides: TGTGCCAGCAGCTTTTGGGACAGGGGGCTCTATGGCTACACCTTC.

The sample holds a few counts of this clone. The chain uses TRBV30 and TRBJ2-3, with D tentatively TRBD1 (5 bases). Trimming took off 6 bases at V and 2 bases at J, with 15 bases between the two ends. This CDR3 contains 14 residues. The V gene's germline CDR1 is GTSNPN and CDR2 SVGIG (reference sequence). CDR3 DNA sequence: TGTGCCTGCCAGAAGGGGCCGAACACAGATACGCAGTATTTT. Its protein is CACQKGPNTDTQYF. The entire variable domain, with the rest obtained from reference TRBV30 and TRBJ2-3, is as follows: SQTIHQWPATLVQPVGSPLSLECTVEGTSNPNLYWYRQAAGRGLQLLFYSVGIGQISSEVPQNLSASRPQDRQFILSSKKLLLSDSGFYLCACQKGPNTDTQYFGPGTRLTVL.

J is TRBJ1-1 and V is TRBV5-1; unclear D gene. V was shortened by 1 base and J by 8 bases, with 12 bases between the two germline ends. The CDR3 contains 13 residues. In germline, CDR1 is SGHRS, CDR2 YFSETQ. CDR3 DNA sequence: TGCGCCAGCAGCTTGACCGACGGGATGGAAGCTTTCTTT. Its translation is CASSLTDGMEAFF. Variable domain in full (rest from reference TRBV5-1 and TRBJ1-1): KAGVTQTPRYLIKTRGQQVTLSCSPISGHRSVSWYQQTPGQGLQFLFEYFSETQRNKGNFPGRFSGRQFSNSRSEMNVSTLELGDSALYLCASSLTDGMEAFFGQGTRLTVV.

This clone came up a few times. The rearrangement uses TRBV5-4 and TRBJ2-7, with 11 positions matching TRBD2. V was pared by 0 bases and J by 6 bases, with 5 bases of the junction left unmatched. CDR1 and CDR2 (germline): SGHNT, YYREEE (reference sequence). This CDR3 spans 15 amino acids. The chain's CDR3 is CASSLGVAGGSEQYF. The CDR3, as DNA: TGTGCCAGCAGCTTGGGGGTAGCGGGAGGGAGCGAGCAGTACTTC.

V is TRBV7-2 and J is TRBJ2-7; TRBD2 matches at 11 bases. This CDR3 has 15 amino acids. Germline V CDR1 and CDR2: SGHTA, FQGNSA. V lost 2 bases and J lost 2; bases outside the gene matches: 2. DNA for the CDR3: TGTGCCAGCAGCTTACATAGCGGGGGGGCCTACGAGCAGTACTTC. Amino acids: CASSLHSGGAYEQYF.

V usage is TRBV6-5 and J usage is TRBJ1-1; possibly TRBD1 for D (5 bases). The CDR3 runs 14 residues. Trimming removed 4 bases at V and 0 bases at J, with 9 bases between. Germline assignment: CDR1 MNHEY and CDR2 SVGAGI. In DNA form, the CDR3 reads TGTGCCAGCAGTTCGGGACTGATGAACACTGAAGCTTTCTTT. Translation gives CASSSGLMNTEAFF.

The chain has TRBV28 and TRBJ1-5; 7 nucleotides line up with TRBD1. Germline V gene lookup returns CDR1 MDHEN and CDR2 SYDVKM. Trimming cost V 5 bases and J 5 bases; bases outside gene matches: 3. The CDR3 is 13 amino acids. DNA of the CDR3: TGTGCCAGCAGTCCGACAGGGTATCAGCCCCAGCATTTT. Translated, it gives CASSPTGYQPQHF.

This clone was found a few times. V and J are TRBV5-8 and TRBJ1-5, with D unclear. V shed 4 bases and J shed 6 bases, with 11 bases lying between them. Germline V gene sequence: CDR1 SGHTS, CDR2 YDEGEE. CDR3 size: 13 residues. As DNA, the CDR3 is TGTGCCAGCAGCCCCGCCCCGAGTCAGCCCCAGCATTTT. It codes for CASSPAPSQPQHF.

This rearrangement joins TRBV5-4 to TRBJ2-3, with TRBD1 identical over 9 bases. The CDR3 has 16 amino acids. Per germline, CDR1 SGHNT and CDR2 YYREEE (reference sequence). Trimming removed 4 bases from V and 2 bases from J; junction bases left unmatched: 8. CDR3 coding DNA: TGTGCCAGCAGCAACCCCCGGGACAGGGCCACAGATACGCAGTATTTT. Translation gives CASSNPRDRATDTQYF.

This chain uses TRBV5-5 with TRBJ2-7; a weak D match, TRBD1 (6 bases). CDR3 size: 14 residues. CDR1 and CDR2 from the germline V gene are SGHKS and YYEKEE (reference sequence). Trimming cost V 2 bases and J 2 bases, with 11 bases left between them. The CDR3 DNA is TGTGCCAGCAGCTTCGCGGCAGGGGCCTACGAGCAGTACTTC. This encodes CASSFAAGAYEQYF.

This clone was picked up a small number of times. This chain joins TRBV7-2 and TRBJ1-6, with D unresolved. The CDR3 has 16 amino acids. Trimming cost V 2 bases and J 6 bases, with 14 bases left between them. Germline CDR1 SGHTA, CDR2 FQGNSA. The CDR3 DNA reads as TGTGCCAGCAGCTTACGGCGGGGAGGAGGTAATTCACCCCTCCACTTT. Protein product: CASSLRRGGGNSPLHF.

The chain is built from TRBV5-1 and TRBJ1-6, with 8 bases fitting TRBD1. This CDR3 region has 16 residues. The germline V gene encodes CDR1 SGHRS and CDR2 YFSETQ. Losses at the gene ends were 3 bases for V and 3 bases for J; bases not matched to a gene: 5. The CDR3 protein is CASSSETGGYNSPLHF. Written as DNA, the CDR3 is TGCGCCAGCAGCTCTGAAACAGGGGGCTATAATTCACCCCTCCACTTT.

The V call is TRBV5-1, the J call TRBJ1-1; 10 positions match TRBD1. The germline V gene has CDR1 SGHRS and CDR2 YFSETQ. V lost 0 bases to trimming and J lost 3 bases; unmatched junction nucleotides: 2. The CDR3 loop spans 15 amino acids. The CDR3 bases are TGCGCCAGCAGCTTGGGACAGGGGGCGGACACTGAAGCTTTCTTT. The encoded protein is CASSLGQGADTEAFF.

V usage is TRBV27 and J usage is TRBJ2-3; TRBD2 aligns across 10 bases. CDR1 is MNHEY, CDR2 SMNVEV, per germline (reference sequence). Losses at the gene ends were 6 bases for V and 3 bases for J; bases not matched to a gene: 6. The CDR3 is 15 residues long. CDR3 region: CASSLGLALTDTQYF. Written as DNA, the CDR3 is TGTGCCAGCAGCTTGGGACTAGCGTTAACAGATACGCAGTATTTT.

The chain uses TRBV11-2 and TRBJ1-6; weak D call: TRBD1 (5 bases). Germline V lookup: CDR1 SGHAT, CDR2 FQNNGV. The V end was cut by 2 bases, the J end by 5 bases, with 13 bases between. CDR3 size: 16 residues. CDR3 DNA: TGTGCCAGCAGCTTATGGGGCGCTTCTGATAATTCACCCCTCCACTTT. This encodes CASSLWGASDNSPLHF. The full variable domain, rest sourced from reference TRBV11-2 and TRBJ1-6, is EAGVAQSPRYKIIEKRQSVAFWCNPISGHATLYWYQQILGQGPKLLIQFQNNGVVDDSQLPKDRFSAERLKGVDSTLKIQPAKLEDSAVYLCASSLWGASDNSPLHFGNGTRLTVT.

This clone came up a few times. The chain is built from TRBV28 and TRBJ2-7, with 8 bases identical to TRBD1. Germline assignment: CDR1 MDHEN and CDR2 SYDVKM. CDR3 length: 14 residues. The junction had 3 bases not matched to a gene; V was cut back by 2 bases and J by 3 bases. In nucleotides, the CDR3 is TGTGCCAGCAGTTTAAGTGGGACAGGCTACGAGCAGTACTTC. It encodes CASSLSGTGYEQYF.

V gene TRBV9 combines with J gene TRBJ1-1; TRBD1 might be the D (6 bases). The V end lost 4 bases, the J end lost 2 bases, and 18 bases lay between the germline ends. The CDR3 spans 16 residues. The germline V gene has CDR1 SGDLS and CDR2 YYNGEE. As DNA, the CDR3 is TGTGCCAGCAGCAAGGGAGGGCAGGGGAAAAACACTGAAGCTTTCTTT. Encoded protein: CASSKGGQGKNTEAFF. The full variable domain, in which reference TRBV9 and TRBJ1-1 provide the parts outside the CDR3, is DSGVTQTPKHLITATGQRVTLRCSPRSGDLSVYWYQQSLDQGLQFLIQYYNGEERAKGNILERFSAQQFPDLHSELNLSSLELGDSALYFCASSKGGQGKNTEAFFGQGTRLTVV.

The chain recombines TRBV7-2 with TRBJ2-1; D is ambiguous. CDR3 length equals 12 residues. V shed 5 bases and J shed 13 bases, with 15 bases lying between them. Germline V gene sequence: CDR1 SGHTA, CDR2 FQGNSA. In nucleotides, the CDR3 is TGTGCCAGCAGCCTGCGACTCGCCCCCCAGTTCTTC. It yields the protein CASSLRLAPQFF.

CDR3 DNA sequence: TGTGCCAGCAGCTTAGGAGGGGGGGAATACGAGCAGTACTTC. Encoded protein: CASSLGGGEYEQYF. This chain joins TRBV5-4 and TRBJ2-7; a possible D gene is TRBD2 (7 bases). This CDR3 has 14 amino acids. Trimming shortened V by 2 bases and J by 4 bases, and 13 bases separated the two germline ends. CDR1 and CDR2 (germline): SGHNT, YYREEE (reference sequence).

This chain's CDR3 is CASSHRTGPTYEQYF. In DNA, the CDR3 is TGTGCCAGCAGCCACCGGACAGGCCCTACTTACGAGCAGTACTTC. The chain joins TRBV27 to TRBJ2-7; TRBD1 aligns across 7 bases. In germline, CDR1 is MNHEY, CDR2 SMNVEV (reference sequence). The V gene end was trimmed by 6 bases and the J gene end by 4 bases; junction bases not matched to a gene: 12. The CDR3 loop spans 15 amino acids.